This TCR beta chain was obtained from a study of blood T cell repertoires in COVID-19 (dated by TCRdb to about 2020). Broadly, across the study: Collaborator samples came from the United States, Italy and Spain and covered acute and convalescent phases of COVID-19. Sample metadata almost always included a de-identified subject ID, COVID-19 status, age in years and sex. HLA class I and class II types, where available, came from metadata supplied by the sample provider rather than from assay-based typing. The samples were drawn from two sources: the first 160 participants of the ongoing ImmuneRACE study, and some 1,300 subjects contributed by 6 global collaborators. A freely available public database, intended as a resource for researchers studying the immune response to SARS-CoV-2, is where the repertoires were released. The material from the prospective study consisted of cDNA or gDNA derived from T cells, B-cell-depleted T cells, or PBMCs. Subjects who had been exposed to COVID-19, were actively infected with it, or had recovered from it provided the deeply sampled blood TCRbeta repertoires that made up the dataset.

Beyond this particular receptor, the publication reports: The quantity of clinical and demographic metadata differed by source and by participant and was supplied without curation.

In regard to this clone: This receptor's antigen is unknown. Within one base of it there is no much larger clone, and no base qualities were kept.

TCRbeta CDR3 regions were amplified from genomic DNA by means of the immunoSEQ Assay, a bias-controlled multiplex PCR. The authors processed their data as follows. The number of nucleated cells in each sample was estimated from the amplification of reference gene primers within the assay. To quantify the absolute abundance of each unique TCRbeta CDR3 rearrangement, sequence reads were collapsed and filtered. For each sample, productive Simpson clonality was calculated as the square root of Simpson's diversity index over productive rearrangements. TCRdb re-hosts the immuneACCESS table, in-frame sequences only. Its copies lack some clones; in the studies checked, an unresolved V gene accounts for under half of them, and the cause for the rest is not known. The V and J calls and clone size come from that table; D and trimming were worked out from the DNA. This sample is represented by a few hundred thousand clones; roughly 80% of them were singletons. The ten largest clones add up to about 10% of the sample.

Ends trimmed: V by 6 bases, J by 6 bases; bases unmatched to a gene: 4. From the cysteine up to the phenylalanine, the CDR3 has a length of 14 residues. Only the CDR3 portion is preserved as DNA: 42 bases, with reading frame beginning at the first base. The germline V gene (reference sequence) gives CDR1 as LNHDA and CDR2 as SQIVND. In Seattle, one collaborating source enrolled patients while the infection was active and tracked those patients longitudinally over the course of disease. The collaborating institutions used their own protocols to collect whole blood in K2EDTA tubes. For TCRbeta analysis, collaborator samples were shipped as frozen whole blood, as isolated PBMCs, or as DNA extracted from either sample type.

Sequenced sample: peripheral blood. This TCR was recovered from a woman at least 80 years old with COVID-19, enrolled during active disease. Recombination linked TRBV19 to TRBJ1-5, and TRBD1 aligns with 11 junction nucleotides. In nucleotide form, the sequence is TGTGCCAGTAGGACCGGGACAGGGGGTCAGCCCCAGCATTTT. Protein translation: CASRTGTGGQPQHF.